The entry that follows covers one TCR beta chain sequence. The antigen remains undetermined. This sample was taken from a study of Ad26.COV2.S vaccination and SARS-CoV-2 variants. Study-level information: Intramuscularly, Ad26.COV2.S was given either once or twice, 56 days apart.

Treatment meaning: 19 received Ad26.COV2.S at low or high dose, single or two shots; about 5 received placebo; per-sample allocation not given. Following the first vaccine or placebo injection, samples were taken on day 63. Whole-study results and caveats: Participants given vaccine showed non-spike TCR breadth similar to that of placebo recipients.

Clones were read by immunoSEQ multiplex PCR, and TCRdb kept only the in-frame ones, dropping some. The sample yields roughly 420,000 clones, 89% seen once. This CDR3 has 15 residues. Trimming stripped 4 bases from V and 6 bases from J, with 16 bases between. Germline values: CDR1 SGDLS, CDR2 YYNGEE. The clonotype was recovered from a person aged 18 to 59 who received the Ad26.COV2.S COVID-19 vaccine or a placebo. The starting material was peripheral blood, obtained in a trial of Ad26.COV2.S vaccine versus placebo. The gene calls are TRBV9 and TRBJ1-4; no firm D call. The CDR3 loop reads CASSLGWISDEKLFF. CDR3 sequence (DNA): TGTGCCAGCAGCTTGGGATGGATCTCGGATGAAAAACTGTTTTTT. Looking up the rest from reference TRBV9 and TRBJ1-4 gives the full variable domain: DSGVTQTPKHLITATGQRVTLRCSPRSGDLSVYWYQQSLDQGLQFLIQYYNGEERAKGNILERFSAQQFPDLHSELNLSSLELGDSALYFCASSLGWISDEKLFFGSGTQLSVL.